This TCR beta chain is from a study of regulatory T cells in long-lasting Graves disease. On the study more broadly: Recently diagnosed Graves' patients had received antithyroid drugs for under 3 months.

As for time point: newly diagnosed GD, antithyroid drugs for less than 3 months. Making the TCR library involved RNA that had been extracted from PBMCs. The CDR3 has 15 amino acids. Trimming took 3 bases from V and 5 from J; bases not matched to a gene: 8. CDR1 and CDR2 from the germline V gene are DFQATT and SNEGSKA (reference sequence). Sequencing libraries for TCR beta were prepared with iRepertoire HTBI primers and Arm-PCR of CDR3 regions. In the original analysis: Identification of gene segments yielded more than 55 TRBV and 13 to 15 TRBJ across samples. TCRdb re-called the multiplex PCR reads through MiXCR, storing one row per CDR3 protein. Here the V and J calls rest on TCRdb's processing, not on the authors' analysis. The sample contains more than 400,000 distinct CDR3 sequences, 15% to 20% of which appear only once. This clonotype was found a few times. The same data also went into a second study, on T cells in Graves' hyperthyroidism and ophthalmopathy. As that study records: First-round RT-PCR of the TCR CDR3 relied on the HTBI primer set.

The chain joins TRBV20-1 to TRBJ2-1; the match to TRBD2 covers 9 bases. This receptor was obtained from a middle-aged man with Graves disease. The sample in question was peripheral blood mononuclear cells (PBMCs), obtained at new diagnosis, from a patient treated with antithyroid drugs. CDR3 residues: CSASGREGRDNEQFF. The CDR3 nucleotides are TGCAGTGCTAGTGGGCGGGAGGGCAGAGACAATGAGCAGTTCTTC.